This TCR beta chain was captured in a study of PD-L1 blockade in urothelial cancer. There are 14 residues in the CDR3. Losses at the gene ends were 1 base for V and 5 bases for J; bases not matched to a gene: 3. Germline values: CDR1 SGHTS, CDR2 YDEGEE. Assay: immunoSEQ multiplex PCR; the TCRdb copy retains only in-frame clones and omits some. The sample lists about 55,000 clones, over 65% seen once, with 1% to 1.5% in the top ten. The time point denotes: pretreatment peripheral blood. As regards this clone: What it binds is unknown.

General observations from the study: TCR clonality was measured in pretreatment peripheral blood. Clonality below the median predicted better survival.

This clonotype originated in a man aged 45-60 years with urothelial cancer. This sample comprised PBMCs, obtained around atezolizumab (anti-PD-L1) treatment. The rearrangement uses TRBV5-8 and TRBJ2-5; 9 positions match TRBD1. The CDR3 spells CASSLYRGQETQYF. CDR3 sequence (DNA): TGTGCCAGCAGCTTGTACAGGGGGCAGGAGACCCAGTACTTC.